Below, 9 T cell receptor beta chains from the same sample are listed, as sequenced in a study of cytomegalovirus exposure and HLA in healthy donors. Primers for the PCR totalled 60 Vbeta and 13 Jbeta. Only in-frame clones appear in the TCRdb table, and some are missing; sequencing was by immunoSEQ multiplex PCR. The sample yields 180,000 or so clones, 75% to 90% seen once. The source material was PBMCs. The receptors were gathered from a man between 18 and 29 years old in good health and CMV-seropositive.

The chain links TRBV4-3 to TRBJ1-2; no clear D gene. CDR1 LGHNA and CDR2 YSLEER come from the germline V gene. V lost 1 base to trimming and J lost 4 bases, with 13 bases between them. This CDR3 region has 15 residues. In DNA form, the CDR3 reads TGCGCCAGCAGCCAAGGGAGCAGAGGATTCTATGGCTACACCTTC. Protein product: CASSQGSRGFYGYTF.

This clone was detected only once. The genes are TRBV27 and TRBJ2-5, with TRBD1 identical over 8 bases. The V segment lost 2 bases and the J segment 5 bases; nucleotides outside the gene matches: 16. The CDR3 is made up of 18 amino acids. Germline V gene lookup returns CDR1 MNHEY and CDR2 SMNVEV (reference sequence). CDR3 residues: CASSLRGIGQGGGETQYF. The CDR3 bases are TGTGCCAGCAGTTTAAGGGGTATCGGACAGGGAGGAGGGGAGACCCAGTACTTC.

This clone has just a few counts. CDR3 bases: TGCGCCAGCAGCCAAGACGGGACAGGCTTGGTCGAGCAGTACTTC. Protein sequence: CASSQDGTGLVEQYF. The chain is built from TRBV4-3 and TRBJ2-7; 8 nucleotides line up with TRBD1. The length of the CDR3 is 15 residues. Germline V gene sequence: CDR1 LGHNA, CDR2 YSLEER. V lost 0 bases and J lost 6; bases outside the gene matches: 7.

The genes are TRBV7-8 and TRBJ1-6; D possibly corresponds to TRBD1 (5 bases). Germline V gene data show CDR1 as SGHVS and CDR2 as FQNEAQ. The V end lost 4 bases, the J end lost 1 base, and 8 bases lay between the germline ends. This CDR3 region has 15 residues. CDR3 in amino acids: CASSSQGSYNSPLHF. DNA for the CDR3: TGTGCCAGCAGCTCCCAGGGTTCCTATAATTCACCCCTCCACTTT.

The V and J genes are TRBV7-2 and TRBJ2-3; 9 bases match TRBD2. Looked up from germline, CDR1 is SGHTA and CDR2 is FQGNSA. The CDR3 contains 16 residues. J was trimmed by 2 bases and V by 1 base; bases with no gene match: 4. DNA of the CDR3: TGTGCCAGCAGCTTAGACAGCGGGGGGCTCACAGATACGCAGTATTTT. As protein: CASSLDSGGLTDTQYF.

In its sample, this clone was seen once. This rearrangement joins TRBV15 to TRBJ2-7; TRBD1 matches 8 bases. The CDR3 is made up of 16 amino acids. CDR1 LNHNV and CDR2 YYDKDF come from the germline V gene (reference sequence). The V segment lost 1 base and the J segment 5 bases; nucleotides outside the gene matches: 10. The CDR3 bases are TGTGCCACCAGCAGAGGTTCGTCCAGGGGGCTGGACGAGCAGTACTTC. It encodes CATSRGSSRGLDEQYF.

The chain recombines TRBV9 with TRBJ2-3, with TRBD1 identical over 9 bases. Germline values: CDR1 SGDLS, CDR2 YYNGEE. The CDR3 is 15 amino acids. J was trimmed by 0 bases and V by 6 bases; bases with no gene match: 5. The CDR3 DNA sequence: TGTGCCAGCACCTCCGGACAGGGGAGCACAGATACGCAGTATTTT. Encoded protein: CASTSGQGSTDTQYF. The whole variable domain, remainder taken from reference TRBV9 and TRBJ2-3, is DSGVTQTPKHLITATGQRVTLRCSPRSGDLSVYWYQQSLDQGLQFLIQYYNGEERAKGNILERFSAQQFPDLHSELNLSSLELGDSALYFCASTSGQGSTDTQYFGPGTRLTVL.

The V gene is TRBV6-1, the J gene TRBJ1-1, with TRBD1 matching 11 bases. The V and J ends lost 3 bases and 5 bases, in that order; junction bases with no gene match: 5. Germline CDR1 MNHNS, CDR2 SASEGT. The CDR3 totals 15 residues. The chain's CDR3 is CASSDGQGAETEAFF. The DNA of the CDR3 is TGTGCCAGCAGTGATGGACAGGGGGCAGAGACTGAAGCTTTCTTT.

The CDR3 is CASSVGVAGGPYNEQFF. For the CDR3, the DNA is TGTGCCAGCAGCGTAGGGGTAGCGGGGGGGCCCTACAATGAGCAGTTCTTC. V is TRBV9 and J is TRBJ2-1, with 11 bases lining up with TRBD2. Trimming took 0 bases from V and 2 from J; bases not matched to a gene: 4. This CDR3 comprises 17 residues. Looked up from germline, CDR1 is SGDLS and CDR2 is YYNGEE.